This TCR beta chain was observed in a study of OX40 agonist ivuxolimab in advanced cancers. V dropped 3 bases and J dropped 1; count of bases not matched to a gene: 5. The CDR3 is 15 amino acids. Looked up from germline, CDR1 is SGDLS and CDR2 is YYNGEE. Generated by immunoSEQ multiplex PCR, the TCRdb table keeps only in-frame clones and is missing some. The table has about 76,000 clones, less than 90% seen once. V and J are TRBV9 and TRBJ2-5; 8 positions match TRBD2. This material consisted of CD4+ or CD8+ T cells sorted from blood, taken in a trial of the OX40 agonist ivuxolimab. The receptor comes from an adult with an advanced solid tumor such as melanoma, head and neck, liver or kidney cancer. CDR3 protein: CASSAPLAGQETQYF. In DNA, the CDR3 is TGTGCCAGCAGCGCCCCTCTAGCGGGCCAAGAGACCCAGTACTTC.